Detailed here is one T cell receptor (beta chain). Measured with immunoSEQ multiplex PCR; TCRdb has only the in-frame clones, and not every one. Among more than 85,000 clones listed, approximately 92% were seen once. These data originate in a study of T cell responses to AZD1222 COVID-19 vaccine. The germline CDR1 and CDR2 sequences are LNHDA and SQIVND (reference sequence). CDR3 length: 13 amino acids. The V end was cut by 5 bases, the J end by 0 bases, with 8 bases between. The receptor was derived from an adult who received the AZD1222 COVID-19 vaccine. The material was peripheral blood, obtained 28 days after the second AZD1222 dose. This rearrangement joins TRBV19 to TRBJ2-7; the D is unclear. In nucleotides, the CDR3 is TGTGCCAGTAGTTTAGGACGCTCCTACGAGCAGTACTTC. It codes for CASSLGRSYEQYF.